These T cell receptor beta chains were read from a single sample in a study of blood T cell repertoires in COVID-19. This table comes from immunoSEQ multiplex PCR, and its TCRdb copy is limited to in-frame clones, with some not included. The sample holds some 490,000 clones; 75% to 90% are singletons and the top ten take 8% to 9.5%. What was sequenced was PBMCs or T cells enriched from blood (not recorded which). Receptors were obtained from a woman aged 60-75 years who had recovered from COVID-19. Both conserved end residues are part of each CDR3. D genes are given only for firm matches. Not all rows give a size; the values are once, few, many and, for expanded clones, a class.

j_gene | v_gene | d_gene | abundance | CDR3nt | CDR3aa
TRBJ1-3 | TRBV11-2 | TRBD1 | NA | TGTGCCAGCAGCCCCTCCACTGTGACAGGGACTTTCGCTGGAAACACCATATATTTT | CASSPSTVTGTFAGNTIYF
TRBJ1-2 | TRBV27 | TRBD1 | NA | TGTGCCAGCACCCATACAGGGGGCTATGGCTACACCTTC | CASTHTGGYGYTF
TRBJ1-2 | TRBV19 | NA | NA | TGTGCCAGTAGTCTCCTCGGGGGGGCCCCCCGTGACTATGGCTACACCTTC | CASSLLGGAPRDYGYTF
TRBJ2-2 | TRBV10-3 | NA | NA | TGTGCCATCAGACAAACTGGCGGGGGCAACACCGGGGAGCTGTTTTTT | CAIRQTGGGNTGELFF
TRBJ1-2 | TRBV5-1 | TRBD1 | NA | TGCGCCAGCAGCTCCTTGGGTCAACAGGGGGAAAATGGCTACACCTTC | CASSSLGQQGENGYTF
TRBJ1-4 | TRBV20-1 | TRBD1 | NA | TGCAGTGCTAGTGACTCAGGGGGACGGGATGAAAAACTGTTTTTT | CSASDSGGRDEKLFF
TRBJ1-4 | TRBV21-1 | NA | NA | TGTGCCAGCAGCGAGGGAAACAATGAAAAACTGTTTTTT | CASSEGNNEKLFF
TRBJ2-1 | TRBV5-4 | TRBD1 | NA | TGTGCCAGCAGCCTTCGACAGGGGGCGAGCTCCTACAATGAGCAGTTCTTC | CASSLRQGASSYNEQFF
TRBJ1-3 | TRBV21-1 | NA | NA | TGTGCCAGCAGCAGGGGTCCGGGACAGGGGAGCTCTGGAAACACCATATATTTT | CASSRGPGQGSSGNTIYF
TRBJ2-3 | TRBV7-2 | NA | NA | TGTGCCAGCAGCAAAACCGGGAATACGCAGTATTTT | CASSKTGNTQYF
TRBJ2-3 | TRBV27 | NA | NA | TGTGCCAGCAGTGAAGCGGGCTGGCTAGATACGCAGTATTTT | CASSEAGWLDTQYF
TRBJ1-1 | TRBV12-3/TRBV12-4 | NA | NA | TGTGCCAGCAGTGTGTGGCAGAACACTGAAGCTTTCTTT | CASSVWQNTEAFF
TRBJ1-1 | TRBV6-5 | NA | NA | TGTGCCAGCAGTTACTCGATGGGGCTAAGCACTGAAGCTTTCTTT | CASSYSMGLSTEAFF
TRBJ1-4 | TRBV25-1 | TRBD1 | NA | TGTGCCAGCAGTGAATACTGGACAGGGTCTAATGAAAAACTGTTTTTT | CASSEYWTGSNEKLFF
TRBJ2-3 | TRBV5-1 | TRBD2 | NA | TGCGCCAGCAGCGTAGCGGGGGGGCATGAAGATACGCAGTATTTT | CASSVAGGHEDTQYF
TRBJ1-2 | TRBV12-5 | NA | NA | TGTGCTAGTGGTTTGTATAGATCTAACTATGGCTACACCTTC | CASGLYRSNYGYTF
TRBJ1-1 | TRBV5-5 | NA | NA | TGTGCCAGCAGCTTGCGCAGTTTCACTGAAGCTTTCTTT | CASSLRSFTEAFF
TRBJ1-6 | TRBV27 | TRBD1 | NA | TGTGCCAGCAGTTCCGCGGGACAGGGATTATCACCCCTCCACTTT | CASSSAGQGLSPLHF
TRBJ1-4 | TRBV7-9 | TRBD1 | NA | TGTGCCAGCAGCTCAGGGACCGGGACAGTATCAGAAAAACTGTTTTTT | CASSSGTGTVSEKLFF
TRBJ1-2 | TRBV10-3 | NA | NA | TGTGCCATCAGTGAGTCACCCAGGGATCTATCTAACTATGGCTACACCTTC | CAISESPRDLSNYGYTF
TRBJ1-2 | TRBV29-1 | NA | NA | TGCAGCGTGGCCGCGGGGTATGGCTACACCTTC | CSVAAGYGYTF
TRBJ2-1 | TRBV7-6 | NA | NA | TGTGCCAGCAGCTTAGCGGGGGGAACCTACAATGAGCAGTTCTTC | CASSLAGGTYNEQFF
TRBJ2-2 | TRBV18 | TRBD1 | NA | TGTGCCAGCTCCCTCTACGGACAGGGGGAATGGAACACCGGGGAGCTGTTTTTT | CASSLYGQGEWNTGELFF
TRBJ1-5 | TRBV12-3/TRBV12-4 | TRBD1 | NA | TGTGCCAGCAGGGGGACAGGTAATCAGCCCCAGCATTTT | CASRGTGNQPQHF
TRBJ1-2 | TRBV4-1 | NA | NA | TGCGCCAGCAGCCTACAGACAGTAGCTAACTATGGCTACACCTTC | CASSLQTVANYGYTF
TRBJ1-5 | TRBV30 | TRBD1 | NA | TGTGCCTGGGACGGAAAATCGGGACAGAATCAGCCCCAGCATTTT | CAWDGKSGQNQPQHF
TRBJ1-2 | TRBV5-4 | TRBD1 | NA | TGTGCCAGCAGCCGCTTAGGGACAGGGGGCGATGGCTACACCTTC | CASSRLGTGGDGYTF
TRBJ1-3 | TRBV6-5 | NA | NA | TGTGCCAGCAGTACACAGGCGTCCTCTGGAAACACCATATATTTT | CASSTQASSGNTIYF
TRBJ2-3 | TRBV5-1 | TRBD2 | few | TGCGCCAGCAGCCAGACTAGCGGGGCGGCAGATACGCAGTATTTT | CASSQTSGAADTQYF
TRBJ1-6 | TRBV28 | NA | once | TGTGCCAGCAGTGCGGGCGGCAGCTCCTATAATTCACCCCTCCACTTT | CASSAGGSSYNSPLHF
TRBJ2-6 | TRBV9 | TRBD1 | NA | TGTGCCAGCAGCTCCCAGACAGGGGCCTTCTCTGGGGCCAACGTCCTGACTTTC | CASSSQTGAFSGANVLTF
TRBJ2-1 | TRBV3-1/TRBV3-2 | TRBD2 | NA | TGTGCCAGCAGCCAAGGGGCCCCTAGCGGGGGGCCGCAGTTCTTC | CASSQGAPSGGPQFF
TRBJ1-1 | TRBV18 | TRBD1 | NA | TGTGCCAGCTCCCCAAACAGACAGGGGGGGAACACTGAAGCTTTCTTT | CASSPNRQGGNTEAFF
TRBJ1-2 | TRBV28 | NA | NA | TGTGCCAGCAGCCGGACAAAGTACGGCTACACCTTC | CASSRTKYGYTF
TRBJ2-2 | TRBV24-1 | NA | NA | TGTGCCACCGGAGTCGGGAATAGCGAGGCCGGGGAGCTGTTTTTT | CATGVGNSEAGELFF
TRBJ1-2 | TRBV4-1 | TRBD1 | few | TGCGCCAGCAGCCAAAGGACAGGGCTGGATGCTGGCTACACCTTC | CASSQRTGLDAGYTF
TRBJ1-6 | TRBV3-1/TRBV3-2 | NA | NA | TGTGCCAGCAGCCAAGATGGCGGCAGATATAATTCACCCCTCCACTTT | CASSQDGGRYNSPLHF
TRBJ2-5 | TRBV18 | TRBD2 | NA | TGTGCCAGCTCCCGTATAGGGACTAGCGTTCAAGAGACCCAGTACTTC | CASSRIGTSVQETQYF
TRBJ1-6 | TRBV7-2 | TRBD1 | NA | TGTGCCAGCAGCATCCAGACAGGGGGGAAATCACCCCTCCACTTT | CASSIQTGGKSPLHF
TRBJ2-1 | TRBV9 | NA | NA | TGTGCCCGCAGCGCAACCATTGGGGGGGGCGGGACGGACTACAATGAGCAGTTCTTC | CARSATIGGGGTDYNEQFF
TRBJ1-4 | TRBV30 | TRBD1 | NA | TGTGCCTGGAGTACGCGGGGACAGACTTTAACTAATGAAAAACTGTTTTTT | CAWSTRGQTLTNEKLFF
TRBJ2-1 | TRBV5-1 | NA | few | TGCGCCAGCAGCTTCCAAGGAGCCTACAATGAGCAGTTCTTC | CASSFQGAYNEQFF
TRBJ1-3 | TRBV30 | NA | once | TGTGCCTGGAGGCCCAGATCTTCCTCTGGAAACACCATATATTTT | CAWRPRSSSGNTIYF
TRBJ1-1 | TRBV3-1/TRBV3-2 | TRBD1 | once | TGTGCCAGCAGCCAATACGCCGGGACAGGGGGCAACACTGAAGCTTTCTTT | CASSQYAGTGGNTEAFF
TRBJ1-3 | TRBV3-1/TRBV3-2 | NA | NA | TGTGCCAGCAGCCAAGGCACAGCTGGAAACACCATATATTTT | CASSQGTAGNTIYF
TRBJ1-6 | TRBV2 | TRBD1 | NA | TGTGCCAGCAGTGACAGGGGGTCCTATAATTCACCCCTCCACTTT | CASSDRGSYNSPLHF
TRBJ1-1 | TRBV11-2 | NA | NA | TGTGCCAGCAGTCTATCAAACACTGAAGCTTTCTTT | CASSLSNTEAFF
TRBJ1-4 | TRBV9 | TRBD1 | NA | TGTGCCAGCAGCGTTACAGGGGGTGGTGAAAAACTGTTTTTT | CASSVTGGGEKLFF
TRBJ1-4 | TRBV27 | NA | NA | TGTGCCAGCGGACTACAGGTCTCCGCCTTAGGAAAACTGTTTTTT | CASGLQVSALGKLFF
TRBJ2-1 | TRBV24-1 | TRBD2 | NA | TGTGCCACCAGTGATTTCGGGGGGGCGTCCTACAATGAGCAGTTCTTC | CATSDFGGASYNEQFF